The sequence of this TCR beta chain was determined in a study of regulatory T cells in long-lasting Graves disease. This clonotype appeared a few times. Time point meaning: newly diagnosed GD, antithyroid drugs for less than 3 months. RNA extracted from PBMCs served as the sequencing template. Arm-PCR with iRepertoire HTBI primers amplified the CDR3 regions for these TCR beta libraries. TCRdb re-analysed the multiplex PCR reads in MiXCR, keeping a single row per CDR3 protein. The data contain under 500,000 distinct CDR3 sequences, roughly 17% of them singletons. Per the germline V gene, CDR1 is DFQATT and CDR2 is SNEGSKA (reference sequence). The trim removed 0 bases at V and 6 bases at J, leaving 9 bases unmatched. The CDR3 loop spans 15 amino acids. The same sample was also studied in work on T cells in Graves' hyperthyroidism and ophthalmopathy. That work adds: Any patient presenting with uncontrolled infection, other autoimmune disease, pregnancy or lactation was left out.

J is TRBJ1-1 and V is TRBV20-1; 8 bases match TRBD1. Sample: peripheral blood mononuclear cells (PBMCs), taken at new diagnosis, from a patient treated with antithyroid drugs. This TCR derives from a woman in her thirties with Graves disease. In nucleotides, the CDR3 is TGCAGTGCTAGAGACCGGGACAGGTATACCCCTGAAGCTTTCTTT. This translates into CSARDRDRYTPEAFF.